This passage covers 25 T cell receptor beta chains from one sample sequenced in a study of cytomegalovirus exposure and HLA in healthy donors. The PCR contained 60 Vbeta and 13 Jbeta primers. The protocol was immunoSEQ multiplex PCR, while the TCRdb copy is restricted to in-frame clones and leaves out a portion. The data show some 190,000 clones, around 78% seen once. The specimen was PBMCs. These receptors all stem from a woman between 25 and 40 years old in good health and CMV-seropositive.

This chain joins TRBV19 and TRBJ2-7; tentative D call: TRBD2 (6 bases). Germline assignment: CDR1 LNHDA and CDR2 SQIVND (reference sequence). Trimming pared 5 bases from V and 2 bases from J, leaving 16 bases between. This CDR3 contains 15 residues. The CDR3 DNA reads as TGTGCCAGTAGTGTTTCCGGGACTCTCCCCTACGAGCAGTACTTC. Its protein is CASSVSGTLPYEQYF.

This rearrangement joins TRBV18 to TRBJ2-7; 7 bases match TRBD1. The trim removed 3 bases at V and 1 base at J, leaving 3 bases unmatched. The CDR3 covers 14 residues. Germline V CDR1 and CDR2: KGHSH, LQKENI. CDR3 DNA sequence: TGTGCCAGCTCACCCGGACAGGAGTCCTACGAGCAGTACTTC. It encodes CASSPGQESYEQYF.

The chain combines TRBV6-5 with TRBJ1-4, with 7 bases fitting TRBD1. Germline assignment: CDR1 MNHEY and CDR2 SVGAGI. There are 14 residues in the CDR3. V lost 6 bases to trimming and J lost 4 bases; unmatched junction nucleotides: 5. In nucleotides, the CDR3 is TGTGCCAGCAGCCAAAGACAGGGTAATGAAAAACTGTTTTTT. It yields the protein CASSQRQGNEKLFF.

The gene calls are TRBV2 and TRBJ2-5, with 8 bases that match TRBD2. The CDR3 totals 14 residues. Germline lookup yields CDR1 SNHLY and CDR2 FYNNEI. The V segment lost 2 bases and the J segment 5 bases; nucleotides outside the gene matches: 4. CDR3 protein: CASSERTSPETQYF. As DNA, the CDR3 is TGTGCCAGCAGTGAACGGACTAGCCCGGAGACCCAGTACTTC. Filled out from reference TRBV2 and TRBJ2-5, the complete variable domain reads EPEVTQTPSHQVTQMGQEVILRCVPISNHLYFYWYRQILGQKVEFLVSFYNNEISEKSEIFDDQFSVERPDGSNFTLKIRSTKLEDSAMYFCASSERTSPETQYFGPGTRLLVL.

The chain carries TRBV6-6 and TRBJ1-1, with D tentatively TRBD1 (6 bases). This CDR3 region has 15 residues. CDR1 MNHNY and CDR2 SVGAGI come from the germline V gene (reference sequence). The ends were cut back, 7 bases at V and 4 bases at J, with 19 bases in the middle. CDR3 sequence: CASTRPTGLGTEAFF. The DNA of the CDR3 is TGTGCCAGCACCCGCCCGACAGGCCTGGGCACTGAAGCTTTCTTT.

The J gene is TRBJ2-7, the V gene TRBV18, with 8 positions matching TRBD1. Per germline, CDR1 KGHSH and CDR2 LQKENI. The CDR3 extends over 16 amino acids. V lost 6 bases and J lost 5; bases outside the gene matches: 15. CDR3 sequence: CASSRSGLDRVDEQYF. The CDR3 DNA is TGTGCCAGCTCCCGTAGCGGCTTGGACAGGGTGGACGAGCAGTACTTC.

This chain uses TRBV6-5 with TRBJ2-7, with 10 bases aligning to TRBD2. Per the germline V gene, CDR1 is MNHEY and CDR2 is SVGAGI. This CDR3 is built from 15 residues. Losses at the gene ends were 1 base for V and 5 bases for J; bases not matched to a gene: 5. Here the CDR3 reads CASSYFSSGRHEQYF. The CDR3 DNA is TGTGCCAGCAGTTACTTTTCTAGCGGGAGACACGAGCAGTACTTC.

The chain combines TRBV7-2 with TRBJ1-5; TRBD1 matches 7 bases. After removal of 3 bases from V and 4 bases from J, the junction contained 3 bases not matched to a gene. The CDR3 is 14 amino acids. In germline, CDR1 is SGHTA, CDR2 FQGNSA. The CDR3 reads CASSLGQTNQPQHF. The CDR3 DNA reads TGTGCCAGCAGCTTGGGACAGACAAATCAGCCCCAGCATTTT.

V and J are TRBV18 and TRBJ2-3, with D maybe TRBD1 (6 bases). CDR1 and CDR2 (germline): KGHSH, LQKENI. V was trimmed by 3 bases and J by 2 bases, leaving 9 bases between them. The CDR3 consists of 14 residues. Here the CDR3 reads CASSPSGDTDTQYF. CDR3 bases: TGTGCCAGCTCACCTTCAGGGGACACAGATACGCAGTATTTT.

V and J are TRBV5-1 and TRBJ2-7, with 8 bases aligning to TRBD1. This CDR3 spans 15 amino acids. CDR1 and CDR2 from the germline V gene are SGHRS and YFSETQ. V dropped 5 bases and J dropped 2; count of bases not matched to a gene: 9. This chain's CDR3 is CASRFRTGSTYEQYF. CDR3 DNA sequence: TGCGCCAGCAGGTTCCGGACAGGGTCTACCTACGAGCAGTACTTC.

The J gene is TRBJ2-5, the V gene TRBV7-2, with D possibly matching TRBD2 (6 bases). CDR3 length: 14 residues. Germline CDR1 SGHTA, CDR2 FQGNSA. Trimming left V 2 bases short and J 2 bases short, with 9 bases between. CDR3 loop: CASSLRGLQETQYF. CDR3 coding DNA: TGTGCCAGCAGCTTACGGGGACTGCAAGAGACCCAGTACTTC.

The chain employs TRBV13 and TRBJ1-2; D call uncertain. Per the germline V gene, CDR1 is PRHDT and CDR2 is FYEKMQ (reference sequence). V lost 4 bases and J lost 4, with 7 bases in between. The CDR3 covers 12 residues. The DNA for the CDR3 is TGTGCCAGCAGCTCGGTCTCCTATGGCTACACCTTC. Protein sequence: CASSSVSYGYTF.

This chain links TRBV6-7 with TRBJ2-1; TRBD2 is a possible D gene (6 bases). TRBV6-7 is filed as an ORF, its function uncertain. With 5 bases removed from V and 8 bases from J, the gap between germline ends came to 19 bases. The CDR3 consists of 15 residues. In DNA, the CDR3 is TGTGCCAGCAGTATGCGGGACCCGGTGTTGGATGAGCAGTTCTTC. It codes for CASSMRDPVLDEQFF.

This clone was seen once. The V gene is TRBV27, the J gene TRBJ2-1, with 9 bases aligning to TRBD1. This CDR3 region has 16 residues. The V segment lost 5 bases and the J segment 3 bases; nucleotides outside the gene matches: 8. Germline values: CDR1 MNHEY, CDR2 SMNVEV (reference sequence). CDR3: CASSPSPGQGYNEQFF. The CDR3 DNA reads TGTGCCAGCAGTCCAAGTCCGGGACAGGGCTACAATGAGCAGTTCTTC.

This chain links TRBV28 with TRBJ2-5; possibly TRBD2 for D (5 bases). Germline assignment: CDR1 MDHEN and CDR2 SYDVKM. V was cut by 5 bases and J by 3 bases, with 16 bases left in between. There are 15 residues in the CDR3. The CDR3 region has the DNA TGTGCCAGCAGTCCTAACAGCGGAAACGAAGAGACCCAGTACTTC. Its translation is CASSPNSGNEETQYF. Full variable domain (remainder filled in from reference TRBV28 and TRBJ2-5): DVKVTQSSRYLVKRTGEKVFLECVQDMDHENMFWYRQDPGLGLRLIYFSYDVKMKEKGDIPEGYSVSREKKERFSLILESASTNQTSMYLCASSPNSGNEETQYFGPGTRLLVL.

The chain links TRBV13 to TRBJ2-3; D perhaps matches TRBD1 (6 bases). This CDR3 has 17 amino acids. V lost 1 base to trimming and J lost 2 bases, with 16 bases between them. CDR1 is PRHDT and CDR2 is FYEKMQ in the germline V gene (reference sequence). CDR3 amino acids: CASSLEGVLGITDTQYF. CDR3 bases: TGTGCCAGCAGCTTAGAGGGGGTGCTTGGGATCACAGATACGCAGTATTTT.

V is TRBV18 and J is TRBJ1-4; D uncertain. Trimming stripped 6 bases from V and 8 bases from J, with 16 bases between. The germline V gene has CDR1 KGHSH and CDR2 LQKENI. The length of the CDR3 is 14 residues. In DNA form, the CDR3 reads TGTGCCAGCTCCCAAACTATCCTGTGGGAAAAACTGTTTTTT. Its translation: CASSQTILWEKLFF.

For the CDR3, the DNA is TGTGCCAGTAGTTGGGCGCGTCGCTCTGGAAACACCATATATTTT. This translates into CASSWARRSGNTIYF. V gene TRBV19 combines with J gene TRBJ1-3; D not certain. The CDR3 is made up of 15 amino acids. The V and J ends lost 5 bases and 0 bases respectively, with 11 bases between them. Germline CDR1 reads LNHDA; CDR2 reads SQIVND (reference sequence).

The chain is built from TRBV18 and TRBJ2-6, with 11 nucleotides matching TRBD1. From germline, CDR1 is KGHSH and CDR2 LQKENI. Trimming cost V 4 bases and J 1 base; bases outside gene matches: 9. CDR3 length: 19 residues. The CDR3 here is CASSHTTGTGGSGANVLTF. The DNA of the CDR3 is TGTGCCAGCTCACACACGACCGGGACAGGGGGGTCTGGGGCCAACGTCCTGACTTTC.

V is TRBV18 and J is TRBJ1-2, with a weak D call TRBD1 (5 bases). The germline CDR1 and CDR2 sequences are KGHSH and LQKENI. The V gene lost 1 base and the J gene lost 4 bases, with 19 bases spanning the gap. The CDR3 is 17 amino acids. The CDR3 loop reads CASSPLILQGPPYGYTF. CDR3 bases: TGTGCCAGCTCACCACTTATTCTCCAGGGCCCGCCCTATGGCTACACCTTC. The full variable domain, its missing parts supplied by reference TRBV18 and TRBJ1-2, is NAGVMQNPRHLVRRRGQEARLRCSPMKGHSHVYWYRQLPEEGLKFMVYLQKENIIDESGMPKERFSAEFPKEGPSILRIQQVVRGDSAAYFCASSPLILQGPPYGYTFGSGTRLTVV.

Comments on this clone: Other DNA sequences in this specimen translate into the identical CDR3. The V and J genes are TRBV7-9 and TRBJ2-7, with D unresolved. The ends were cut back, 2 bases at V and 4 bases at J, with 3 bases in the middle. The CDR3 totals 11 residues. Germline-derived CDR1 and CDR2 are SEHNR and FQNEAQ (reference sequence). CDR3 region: CASSLSYEQYF. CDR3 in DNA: TGTGCCAGCAGCTTATCTTACGAGCAGTACTTC. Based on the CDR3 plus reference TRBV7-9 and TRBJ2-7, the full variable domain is DTGVSQNPRHKITKRGQNVTFRCDPISEHNRLYWYRQTLGQGPEFLTYFQNEAQLEKSRLLSDRFSAERPKGSFSTLEIQRTEQGDSAMYLCASSLSYEQYFGPGTRLTVT.

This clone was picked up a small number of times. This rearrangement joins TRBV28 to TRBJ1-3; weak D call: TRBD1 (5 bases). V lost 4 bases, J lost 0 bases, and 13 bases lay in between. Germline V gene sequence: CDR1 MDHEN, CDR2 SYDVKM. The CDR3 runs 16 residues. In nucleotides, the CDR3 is TGTGCCAGCAGTTGGGTTGCAGGGCGCTCTGGAAACACCATATATTTT. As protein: CASSWVAGRSGNTIYF. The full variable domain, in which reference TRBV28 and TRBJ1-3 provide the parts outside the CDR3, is DVKVTQSSRYLVKRTGEKVFLECVQDMDHENMFWYRQDPGLGLRLIYFSYDVKMKEKGDIPEGYSVSREKKERFSLILESASTNQTSMYLCASSWVAGRSGNTIYFGEGSWLTVV.

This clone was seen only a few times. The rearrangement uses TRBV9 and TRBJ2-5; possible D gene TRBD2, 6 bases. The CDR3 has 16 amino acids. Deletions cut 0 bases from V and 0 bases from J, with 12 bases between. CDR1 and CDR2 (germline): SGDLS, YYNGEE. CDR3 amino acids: CASSVVGLPYQETQYF. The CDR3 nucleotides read TGTGCCAGCAGCGTAGTAGGACTACCGTACCAAGAGACCCAGTACTTC.

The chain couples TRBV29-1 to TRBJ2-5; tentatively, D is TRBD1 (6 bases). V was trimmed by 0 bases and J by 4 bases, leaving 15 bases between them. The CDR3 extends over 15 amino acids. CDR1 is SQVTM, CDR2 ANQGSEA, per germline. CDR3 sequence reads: CSVEDRTQGSETQYF. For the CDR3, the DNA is TGCAGCGTTGAAGATAGAACACAGGGTTCAGAGACCCAGTACTTC. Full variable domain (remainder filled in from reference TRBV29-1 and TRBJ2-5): SAVISQKPSRDICQRGTSLTIQCQVDSQVTMMFWYRQQPGQSLTLIATANQGSEATYESGFVIDKFPISRPNLTFSTLTVSNMSPEDSSIYLCSVEDRTQGSETQYFGPGTRLLVL.

The CDR3 nucleotides are TGTGCCAGCAGCTTCCGACAGGACACCTACGAGCAGTACTTC. This gives the protein CASSFRQDTYEQYF. V is TRBV9 and J is TRBJ2-5; TRBD1 is a possible D gene (6 bases). The assigned J gene may be wrong: the sequence end matches TRBJ2-7 better. Germline V gene data show CDR1 as SGDLS and CDR2 as YYNGEE. This CDR3 has 14 amino acids.